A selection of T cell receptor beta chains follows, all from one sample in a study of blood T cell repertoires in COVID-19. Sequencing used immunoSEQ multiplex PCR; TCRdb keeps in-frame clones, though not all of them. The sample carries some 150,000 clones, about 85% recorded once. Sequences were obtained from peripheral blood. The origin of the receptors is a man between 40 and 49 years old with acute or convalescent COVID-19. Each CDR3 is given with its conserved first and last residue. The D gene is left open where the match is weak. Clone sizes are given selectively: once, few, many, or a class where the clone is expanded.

CDR3nt: TGCGCCAGCAGCCTAAAGACAGGGAACACCGGGGAGCTGTTTTTT; CDR3aa: CASSLKTGNTGELFF; d_gene: NA; v_gene: TRBV5-1; abundance: once; j_gene: TRBJ2-2
CDR3nt: TGTGCCAGCAGCTTATCGGGGGGGCGACTAGGAGGCTACACCTTC; CDR3aa: CASSLSGGRLGGYTF; d_gene: NA; v_gene: TRBV7-9; abundance: NA; j_gene: TRBJ1-2
CDR3nt: TGTGCCAGCAGTATCGGGACAGGGAATTCACCCCTCCACTTT; CDR3aa: CASSIGTGNSPLHF; d_gene: TRBD1; v_gene: TRBV28; abundance: NA; j_gene: TRBJ1-6
CDR3nt: TGTGCCAGCAGTTTGGCACCAACAGGGGGCGCGGGTGGCTACACCTTC; CDR3aa: CASSLAPTGGAGGYTF; d_gene: TRBD1; v_gene: TRBV28; abundance: NA; j_gene: TRBJ1-2
CDR3nt: TGTGCCAGCAGCGCTGGACAGGGCACGGTCTACACCTTC; CDR3aa: CASSAGQGTVYTF; d_gene: TRBD1; v_gene: TRBV5-6; abundance: NA; j_gene: TRBJ1-2
CDR3nt: TGTGCCAGCAGTGCCCCAGGGGTTGACACTGAAGCTTTCTTT; CDR3aa: CASSAPGVDTEAFF; d_gene: NA; v_gene: TRBV2; abundance: NA; j_gene: TRBJ1-1
CDR3nt: TGTGCCAGCAGCTTAGAGCGCAACACTGAAGCTTTCTTT; CDR3aa: CASSLERNTEAFF; d_gene: NA; v_gene: TRBV7-9; abundance: NA; j_gene: TRBJ1-1
CDR3nt: TGTGCCAGCAGTTACTCGCGGGACAGGGTCGAGCAGTACTTC; CDR3aa: CASSYSRDRVEQYF; d_gene: TRBD1; v_gene: TRBV6-5; abundance: NA; j_gene: TRBJ2-7
CDR3nt: TGTGCCAGCAGCCAAGGTAGACGAGGCAATGAGCAGTTCTTC; CDR3aa: CASSQGRRGNEQFF; d_gene: NA; v_gene: TRBV3-1/TRBV3-2; abundance: NA; j_gene: TRBJ2-1
CDR3nt: TGTGCCAGCAGTCTAGGACAGGGTAACGAGCAGTACTTC; CDR3aa: CASSLGQGNEQYF; d_gene: TRBD1; v_gene: TRBV12-3/TRBV12-4; abundance: NA; j_gene: TRBJ2-7
CDR3nt: TGTGCCAGCAGCTTAGATCGTCGGACAGCCCCTTCTAACTATGGCTACACCTTC; CDR3aa: CASSLDRRTAPSNYGYTF; d_gene: NA; v_gene: TRBV11-2; abundance: NA; j_gene: TRBJ1-2
CDR3nt: TGTGCCTCCGCGGACGGGGGGTCGGTCACTGAAGCTTTCTTT; CDR3aa: CASADGGSVTEAFF; d_gene: NA; v_gene: TRBV19; abundance: NA; j_gene: TRBJ1-1
CDR3nt: TGCGCCAGCAGCTCTACAGGACGTGACAATGAGCAGTTCTTC; CDR3aa: CASSSTGRDNEQFF; d_gene: NA; v_gene: TRBV5-1; abundance: NA; j_gene: TRBJ2-1
CDR3nt: TGTGCCAGCAGCATAGACAGGGCCCTTAGCTCCTACAATGAGCAGTTCTTC; CDR3aa: CASSIDRALSSYNEQFF; d_gene: TRBD1; v_gene: TRBV7-9; abundance: NA; j_gene: TRBJ2-1
CDR3nt: TGTGCCAGCCTAGCGGGGGGGCTTGGGAATGAGCAGTTCTTC; CDR3aa: CASLAGGLGNEQFF; d_gene: TRBD2; v_gene: TRBV19; abundance: NA; j_gene: TRBJ2-1
CDR3nt: TGTGCCAGCAGTAAGCGGGGCTTAGGTAAAGAGACCCAGTACTTC; CDR3aa: CASSKRGLGKETQYF; d_gene: TRBD2; v_gene: TRBV6-2/TRBV6-3; abundance: NA; j_gene: TRBJ2-5
CDR3nt: TGCAGCGTTGTCAGAGCGTTATCTAGCACAGATACGCAGTATTTT; CDR3aa: CSVVRALSSTDTQYF; d_gene: NA; v_gene: TRBV29-1; abundance: NA; j_gene: TRBJ2-3
CDR3nt: TGTGCCACGATCCACAGGGGATCGTCTGGCTACACCTTC; CDR3aa: CATIHRGSSGYTF; d_gene: TRBD1; v_gene: TRBV10-3; abundance: NA; j_gene: TRBJ1-2
CDR3nt: TGTGCCAGCAGCTTGTCAGGGGTTAGCATGAACACTGAAGCTTTCTTT; CDR3aa: CASSLSGVSMNTEAFF; d_gene: NA; v_gene: TRBV5-6; abundance: NA; j_gene: TRBJ1-1
CDR3nt: TGTGCCAGCAGTTACGGGACAGGGGGTGAAAAACTGTTTTTT; CDR3aa: CASSYGTGGEKLFF; d_gene: TRBD1; v_gene: TRBV27; abundance: NA; j_gene: TRBJ1-4
CDR3nt: TGTGCCAGTATGAGCCTAGGACAGGGGGCGCGGAATGAGCAGTTCTTC; CDR3aa: CASMSLGQGARNEQFF; d_gene: TRBD1; v_gene: TRBV19; abundance: NA; j_gene: TRBJ2-1
CDR3nt: TGCAGTGCATCAGGGGGCCAGCCCCAGCATTTT; CDR3aa: CSASGGQPQHF; d_gene: TRBD1; v_gene: TRBV20-1; abundance: NA; j_gene: TRBJ1-5
CDR3nt: TGTGCCTGGAGTAAGGGGGTTGGGTATGGCTACACCTTC; CDR3aa: CAWSKGVGYGYTF; d_gene: NA; v_gene: TRBV30; abundance: NA; j_gene: TRBJ1-2